The clone carrying this T cell receptor beta chain was seen repeatedly, ten times or more. The data stem from a study of T-cell reconstitution after alpha-beta-depleted transplantation in children. This CDR3 comprises 14 residues. From germline, CDR1 is SGDLS and CDR2 YYNGEE. Trimming removed 0 bases at V and 10 bases at J, with 11 bases between. Unique molecular identifiers tagged the TCRbeta library. TCRdb processed the PCR reads anew with MiXCR; each CDR3 protein has one entry. This repertoire shows fewer than 25,000 distinct CDR3 sequences, roughly 10% found once; its top ten account for roughly 25%.

This TCR was recovered from a human donor who donated a stem cell graft to a child with chronic granulomatous disease. The J gene is TRBJ1-6, the V gene TRBV9, with D uncertain. The sequenced sample was PBMCs from the stem cell graft donor, obtained from the stem cell graft. This chain's CDR3 is CASSVGTPGSPLHF. The CDR3 DNA sequence: TGTGCCAGCAGCGTAGGGACCCCTGGGTCACCCCTCCACTTT.